This TCR beta chain originates from a study of T cells in localized non-small cell lung cancer. Findings of the study overall: In adjacent lung appeared a median 57 of the top 100 tumor clones. With higher T cell density in blood came longer overall survival. As only one tumor region underwent sequencing, heterogeneity remains possible. Uninvolved neighboring lung showed the greatest T cell clonality, exceeding tumor.

The junction had 6 bases not matched to a gene; V was cut back by 2 bases and J by 4 bases. This CDR3 has 16 amino acids. Germline CDR1 and CDR2: MDHEN and SYDVKM. The protocol was immunoSEQ multiplex PCR, while the TCRdb copy is restricted to in-frame clones and leaves out a portion. Of 60,000 to 65,000 clones in the sample, roughly 88% were seen once. Concerning this clone itself: Its antigen remains unknown.

The V gene is TRBV28, the J gene TRBJ1-2, with TRBD1 matching 11 bases. Source: peripheral blood, taken before any cancer treatment. The sequence came from a woman aged 40-69 years with stage I lung adenocarcinoma. The CDR3 loop reads CASSLGGTGGGYGYTF. As DNA, the CDR3 is TGTGCCAGCAGTTTAGGGGGGACAGGGGGAGGCTATGGCTACACCTTC.